Listed below are T cell receptor beta chains from one sample, sequenced in a study of blood T cell repertoires in COVID-19. Produced via immunoSEQ multiplex PCR; TCRdb's table is partial and in-frame only. This sample carries 75,000 to 100,000 clones, around 75% of them seen once, and the ten largest clones take around a quarter. The material sequenced was peripheral blood. The receptors derive from a man between 65 and 80 years old with acute or convalescent COVID-19. The CDR3 runs from the conserved cysteine through the conserved F or W. A D gene is named only where the DNA matches it firmly. Clone sizes are given selectively: once, few, many, or a class where the clone is expanded.

V	size	J	D	DNA	CDR3
TRBV5-5	-	TRBJ1-1	-	TGTGCCAGCAGCGCCGCGTTGAACACTGAAGCTTTCTTT	CASSAALNTEAFF
TRBV25-1	-	TRBJ2-7	-	TGTGCCAGCAGTGATCGCTACGAGCAGTACTTC	CASSDRYEQYF
TRBV10-3	-	TRBJ1-2	TRBD1	TGTGCCATCAGTGAGCCGGGACAGGGCTTCTATGGCTACACCTTC	CAISEPGQGFYGYTF
TRBV6-5	once	TRBJ2-5	TRBD2	TGTGCCAGCAGCCGAAACAGCGGGAGGCAAGAGACCCAGTACTTC	CASSRNSGRQETQYF
TRBV6-5	-	TRBJ1-4	-	TGTGCCAGCAGTTTATCTTTAGGGGTTCGGGAAAAACTGTTTTTT	CASSLSLGVREKLFF
TRBV5-6	few	TRBJ1-3	-	TGTGCCAGCAGCTTGTTCGGCAGGGTGGAAAACACCATATATTTT	CASSLFGRVENTIYF
TRBV5-1	-	TRBJ1-4	-	TGCGCCAGCAGCTTGGCCCCAGGGAACGGTGAAAAACTGTTTTTT	CASSLAPGNGEKLFF
TRBV5-1	-	TRBJ2-1	TRBD2	TGCGCCAGCAGCTTAACTAGCGGGACCTACAATGAGCAGTTCTTC	CASSLTSGTYNEQFF
TRBV15	-	TRBJ2-1	-	TGTGCCACCAGCAGAGATCCTAGTGGTGAGCAGTTCTTC	CATSRDPSGEQFF
TRBV7-9	-	TRBJ1-3	-	TGTGCCAGCAGCTTAGACAGGCCCTCTGGAAACACCATATATTTT	CASSLDRPSGNTIYF
TRBV7-2	-	TRBJ2-7	TRBD2	TGTGCCAGCAGCTTAGAGGTAGCGGGGAGCTCCTACGAGCAGTACTTC	CASSLEVAGSSYEQYF
TRBV19	few	TRBJ1-1	TRBD1	TGTGCCAGTAGTCCACCGGGACAGGGGGCAATTCCGGTCACTGAAGCTTTCTTT	CASSPPGQGAIPVTEAFF
TRBV28	-	TRBJ2-7	-	TGTGCCAGCAGTTTATACCCTGGGGGGGACAGGCCCTACGAGCAGTACTTC	CASSLYPGGDRPYEQYF
TRBV4-3	once	TRBJ2-7	-	TGCGCCAGCAGCCAAGATCGGCCCTCCAGGGGAAAACAAGGATTGTACGAGCAGTACTTC	CASSQDRPSRGKQGLYEQYF
TRBV4-2	-	TRBJ2-1	-	TGTGCCAGCAGCCAAGCGCGGAGCGAGGCCTACAATGAGCAGTTCTTC	CASSQARSEAYNEQFF
TRBV15	-	TRBJ2-7	TRBD1	TGTGCCACCAGCAGAGTTGGTGGCAGGGGGTCTTACGAGCAGTACTTC	CATSRVGGRGSYEQYF
TRBV7-8	-	TRBJ2-1	TRBD1	TGTGCCAGCAGTATACAGGGGATTGAGCAGTTCTTC	CASSIQGIEQFF
TRBV7-2	-	TRBJ2-1	-	TGTGCCAGCAGCCTAGACTTGAGCTCCTACAATGAGCAGTTCTTC	CASSLDLSSYNEQFF
TRBV5-4	-	TRBJ2-2	TRBD2	TGTGCCAGCAGCTTGGATGGAGGGAGGGACACCGGGGAGCTGTTTTTT	CASSLDGGRDTGELFF
TRBV2	-	TRBJ2-7	TRBD2	TGTGCCAGCAGCCAAAGTAGCGGGAGCTCCTACGAGCAGTACTTC	CASSQSSGSSYEQYF
TRBV7-6	-	TRBJ2-2	TRBD2	TGTGCCAGCAGCTCTCCGGGACTAGCGGGAGGTTGGGGCACCGGGGAGCTGTTTTTT	CASSSPGLAGGWGTGELFF
TRBV23-1	-	TRBJ2-5	TRBD2	TGCGCCAGCAGTCAACTAGTTCTAGCGGGGGAACAAGAGACCCAGTACTTC	CASSQLVLAGEQETQYF
TRBV6-4	many	TRBJ2-3	TRBD2	TGTGCCAGCAGCCTAGCGGGCGACCCCACAGATACGCAGTATTTT	CASSLAGDPTDTQYF
TRBV19	-	TRBJ1-4	TRBD1	TGTGCCAGTAGTATAGGGACAGGGGGAAATGAAAAACTGTTTTTT	CASSIGTGGNEKLFF
TRBV13	-	TRBJ2-2	-	TGTGCCAGCAGCTTGCTTTCCGGGGGGGAGCTGTTTTTT	CASSLLSGGELFF
TRBV6-2/TRBV6-3	few	TRBJ1-5	TRBD1	TGTGCCAGCAGTTACCGGCAGGGGGCCGTGAATCAGCCCCAGCATTTT	CASSYRQGAVNQPQHF